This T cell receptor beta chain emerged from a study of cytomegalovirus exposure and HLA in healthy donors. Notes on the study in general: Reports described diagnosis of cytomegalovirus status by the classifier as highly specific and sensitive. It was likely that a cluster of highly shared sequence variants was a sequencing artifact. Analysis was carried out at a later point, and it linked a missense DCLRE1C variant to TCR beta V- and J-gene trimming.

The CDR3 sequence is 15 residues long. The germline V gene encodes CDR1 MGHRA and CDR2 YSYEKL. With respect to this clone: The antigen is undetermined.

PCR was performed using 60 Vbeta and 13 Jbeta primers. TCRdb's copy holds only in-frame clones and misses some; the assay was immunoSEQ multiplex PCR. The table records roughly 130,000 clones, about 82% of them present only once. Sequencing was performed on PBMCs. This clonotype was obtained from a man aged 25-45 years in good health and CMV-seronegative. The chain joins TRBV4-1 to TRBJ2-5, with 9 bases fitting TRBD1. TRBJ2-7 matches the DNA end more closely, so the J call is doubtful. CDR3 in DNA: TGCGCCAGCAGCCAGAGGGCCTTGGGACAGGGCGAGCAGTACTTC. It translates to CASSQRALGQGEQYF.